The table lists the clone carrying this TCR beta chain with a few counts. This record comes from a study of blood T cells in healthy people across ages. The CDR3 totals 14 residues. The germline gives CDR1 MDHEN, CDR2 SYDVKM. The V end lost 6 bases, the J end lost 8 bases, and 17 bases lay between the germline ends. A second PCR of roughly 7 to 11 cycles used a sample-barcoded 5' primer and a J-beta primer mix. TCRdb ran MiXCR on the 5' RACE reads and lists one entry per CDR3 protein. The sample shows around 1.5 million distinct CDR3 sequences, around 59% of them seen only once. The chain is built from TRBV28 and TRBJ2-1; D is possibly TRBD2 (6 bases). Specimen: blood. The receptor was derived from a man younger than 35 in good health. DNA of the CDR3: TGTGCCAGCAGCTCGGGAGTTGGAAGGGATGAGCAGTTCTTC. As protein: CASSSGVGRDEQFF.